A selection of T cell receptor beta chains follows, all from one sample in a study of CD8+ T cells in alopecia areata. TCRdb's table, derived via immunoSEQ multiplex PCR, lists solely in-frame clones and lacks some. In the table there are 150,000 or so clones, over 80% of which are singletons. The sample consisted of CD8+ T cells sorted from blood, taken at week 0. The receptors shown here come from a human donor with alopecia areata. Each CDR3 is given with its conserved first and last residue. A D gene is named only where the DNA matches it firmly. Only part of the rows carry a size: once, few, many, or a class if the clone is expanded.

clone_size j_call v_call d_call cdr3_aa cdr3_nt
- TRBJ2-7 TRBV28 - CASSLGGVKYEQYF TGTGCCAGCAGTTTGGGGGGCGTGAAGTACGAGCAGTACTTC
few TRBJ1-1 TRBV30 - CAWSYVTEAFF TGTGCCTGGAGTTATGTGACTGAAGCTTTCTTT
- TRBJ2-6 TRBV18 TRBD1 CASSPWEQGFGANVLTF TGTGCCAGCTCACCTTGGGAACAGGGGTTTGGGGCCAACGTCCTGACTTTC
- TRBJ2-1 TRBV10-3 - CAISELGTYNEQFF TGTGCCATCAGTGAGTTGGGGACCTACAATGAGCAGTTCTTC
- TRBJ1-2 TRBV27 - CASSKGDGYTF TGTGCCAGCAGTAAGGGAGATGGCTACACCTTC
- TRBJ2-2 TRBV29-1 TRBD1 CSVGGTGKNTGELFF TGCAGCGTTGGAGGGACAGGAAAGAACACCGGGGAGCTGTTTTTT
- TRBJ1-2 TRBV7-9 - CASSPQPMDGYTF TGTGCCAGCAGCCCACAACCGATGGACGGCTACACCTTC
- TRBJ1-2 TRBV29-1 - CSVEDGGGELYGYTF TGCAGCGTTGAAGATGGTGGAGGGGAATTGTATGGCTACACCTTC
- TRBJ1-2 TRBV7-6 - CASSPETGTNYGYTF TGTGCCAGCAGCCCCGAGACAGGCACAAACTATGGCTACACCTTC
- TRBJ2-7 TRBV5-1 - CASRPRREFYEQYF TGCGCCAGCAGACCCCGCCGGGAATTCTACGAGCAGTACTTC
- TRBJ2-3 TRBV7-3 TRBD2 CASSSTGTSVDTQYF TGTGCCAGCAGCTCCACCGGGACTAGCGTGGATACGCAGTATTTT
- TRBJ2-3 TRBV6-5 TRBD2 CASSGTSGLTDTQYF TGTGCCAGCAGCGGGACTAGCGGCCTCACAGATACGCAGTATTTT
- TRBJ1-2 TRBV29-1 - CSAASGADFGYGYTF TGCAGCGCCGCCTCTGGGGCAGACTTCGGCTATGGCTACACCTTC
- TRBJ1-2 TRBV6-5 TRBD1 CASSTDRDYGYTF TGTGCCAGCAGTACCGACAGGGACTATGGCTACACCTTC